Detailed here is one T cell receptor beta chain. There are 15 residues in the CDR3. Germline CDR1 and CDR2: KGHSH and LQKENI. V was clipped by 3 bases and J by 6 bases; unmatched bases: 5. These data originate in a study of blood T cell repertoires in COVID-19. Study-level background: T cells, B-cell-depleted T cells, or PBMCs supplied cDNA or gDNA.

Clones were sequenced by immunoSEQ multiplex PCR, and TCRdb holds only the in-frame ones, with some missing. The repertoire holds around 76,000 clones, with around nine tenths as singletons. The source is a human donor in a cohort sampled during active COVID-19. Sequenced: peripheral blood. The gene calls are TRBV18 and TRBJ2-2; 9 nucleotides agree with TRBD1. The CDR3: CASSPGTGIAGELFF. Here the CDR3 DNA reads TGTGCCAGCTCACCGGGGACAGGGATCGCCGGGGAGCTGTTTTTT.